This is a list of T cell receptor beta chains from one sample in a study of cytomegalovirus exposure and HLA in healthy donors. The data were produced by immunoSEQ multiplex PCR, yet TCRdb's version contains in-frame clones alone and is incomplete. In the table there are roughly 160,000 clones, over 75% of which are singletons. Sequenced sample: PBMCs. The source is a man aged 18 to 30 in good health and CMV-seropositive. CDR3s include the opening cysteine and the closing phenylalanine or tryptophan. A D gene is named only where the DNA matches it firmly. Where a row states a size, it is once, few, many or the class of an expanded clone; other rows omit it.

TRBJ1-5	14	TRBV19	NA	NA	TGTGCCAGTATGGGGGGGATGGGCAATCAGCCCCAGCATTTT	CASMGGMGNQPQHF
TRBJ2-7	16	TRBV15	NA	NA	TGTGCCACCAGCAGAGGTCCTAATGGGCCCGGGGGCGAGCAGTACTTC	CATSRGPNGPGGEQYF
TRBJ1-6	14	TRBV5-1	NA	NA	TGCGCCAGCAGCTCTTTTCAGGGCGGCTCACCCCTCCACTTT	CASSSFQGGSPLHF
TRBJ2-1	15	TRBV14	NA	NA	TGTGCCAGCAGCCAATGGCAGGGGAGCCACAATGAGCAGTTCTTC	CASSQWQGSHNEQFF
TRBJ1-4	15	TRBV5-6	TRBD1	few	TGTGCCAGCAGCTTGGGAAGGGACAGCGGTGAAAAACTGTTTTTT	CASSLGRDSGEKLFF
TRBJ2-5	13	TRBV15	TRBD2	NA	TGTGCCACCAGCTGGGGGGGGCAAGAGACCCAGTACTTC	CATSWGGQETQYF
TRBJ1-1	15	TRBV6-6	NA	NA	TGTGCCAGCAGTTACTCCTTCGGGGAGCACACTGAAGCTTTCTTT	CASSYSFGEHTEAFF
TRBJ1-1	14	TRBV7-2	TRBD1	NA	TGTGCCAGCAGCTCACAGGGGGATGCCGCTGAAGCTTTCTTT	CASSSQGDAAEAFF
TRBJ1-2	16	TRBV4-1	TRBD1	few	TGCGCCAGCAGCCAAGATTTTGGCAGGGGGTACTATGGCTACACCTTC	CASSQDFGRGYYGYTF
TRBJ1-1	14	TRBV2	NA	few	TGTGCCAGCGGGGTGTCGCGGGGGGAAACTGAAGCTTTCTTT	CASGVSRGETEAFF
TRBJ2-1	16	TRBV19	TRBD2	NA	TGTGCCAGTAGTAGAGTGGGCGCTAGCGGGGCCTCGAATCAGTTCTTC	CASSRVGASGASNQFF
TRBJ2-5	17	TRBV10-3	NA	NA	TGTGCCATCAGTGCTTCCTTTCTAAGTGAGCTACAAGAGACCCAGTACTTC	CAISASFLSELQETQYF
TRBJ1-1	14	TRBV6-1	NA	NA	TGTGCCAGCAGTGCCAGGGGTCCGAACACTGAAGCTTTCTTT	CASSARGPNTEAFF
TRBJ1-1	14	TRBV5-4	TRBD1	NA	TGTGCCAGCAGGTACCAGGGGGCGAACACTGAAGCTTTCTTT	CASRYQGANTEAFF
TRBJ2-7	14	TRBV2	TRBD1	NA	TGTGCCAGACAAAAGGACAGGGGGGAATACGAGCAGTACTTC	CARQKDRGEYEQYF
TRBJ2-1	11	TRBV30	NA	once	TGTGCCTGGAGGGCCAGGGATGAGCAGTTCTTC	CAWRARDEQFF
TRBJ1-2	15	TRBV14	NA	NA	TGTGCCAGCAGCCAACTAGAGCCAGGGGACTATGGCTACACCTTC	CASSQLEPGDYGYTF
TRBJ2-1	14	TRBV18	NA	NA	TGTGCCAGCTCACCAATGGCAGGATACAATGAGCAGTTCTTC	CASSPMAGYNEQFF
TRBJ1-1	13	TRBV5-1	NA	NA	TGCGCCAGCAGCTTGGTTGCCCAGGGTGAAGCTTTCTTT	CASSLVAQGEAFF
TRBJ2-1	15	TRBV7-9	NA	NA	TGTGCCAGCAGCTTAGGGTGGAGCTCCTACAATGAGCAGTTCTTC	CASSLGWSSYNEQFF
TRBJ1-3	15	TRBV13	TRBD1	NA	TGTGCCAGCAGCTTAGAGCGGACAGGTGGAAACACCATATATTTT	CASSLERTGGNTIYF
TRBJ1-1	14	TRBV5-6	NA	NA	TGTGCCAGCACCAGGGACTGGGTGAACACTGAAGCTTTCTTT	CASTRDWVNTEAFF
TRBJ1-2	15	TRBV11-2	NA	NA	TGTGCCAGCAGTTCGGCGGGGGGGCGCTTCTATGGCTACACCTTC	CASSSAGGRFYGYTF
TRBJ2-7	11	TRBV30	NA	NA	TGTGCCTGGAGTAGAGCCTACGAGCAGTACTTC	CAWSRAYEQYF
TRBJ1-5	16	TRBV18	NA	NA	TGTGCCAGCTCACCAGGGGTGGCGGGCCAAGATCAGCCCCAGCATTTT	CASSPGVAGQDQPQHF
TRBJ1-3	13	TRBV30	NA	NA	TGTGCCTGGAATCCAGACTCTGGAAACACCATATATTTT	CAWNPDSGNTIYF
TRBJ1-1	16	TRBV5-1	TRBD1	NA	TGCGCCAGCAGCTACGCGACAGGGGGCGTTGTTTCTGAAGCTTTCTTT	CASSYATGGVVSEAFF
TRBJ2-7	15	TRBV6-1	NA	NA	TGTGCCAGCAGTGGCGGAGTAGGCAGGGGCTACGAGCAGTACTTC	CASSGGVGRGYEQYF
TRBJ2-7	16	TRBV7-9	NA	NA	TGTGCCAGCAGCTTAGGTGTAATCATGGAGGTCTACGAGCAGTACTTC	CASSLGVIMEVYEQYF
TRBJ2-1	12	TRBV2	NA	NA	TGTGCCAGTAGAGGTTCCTACAATGAGCAGTTCTTC	CASRGSYNEQFF
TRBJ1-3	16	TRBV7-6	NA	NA	TGTGCCAGCAGCACGGGCCGGGATGCCTCTGGAAACACCATATATTTT	CASSTGRDASGNTIYF